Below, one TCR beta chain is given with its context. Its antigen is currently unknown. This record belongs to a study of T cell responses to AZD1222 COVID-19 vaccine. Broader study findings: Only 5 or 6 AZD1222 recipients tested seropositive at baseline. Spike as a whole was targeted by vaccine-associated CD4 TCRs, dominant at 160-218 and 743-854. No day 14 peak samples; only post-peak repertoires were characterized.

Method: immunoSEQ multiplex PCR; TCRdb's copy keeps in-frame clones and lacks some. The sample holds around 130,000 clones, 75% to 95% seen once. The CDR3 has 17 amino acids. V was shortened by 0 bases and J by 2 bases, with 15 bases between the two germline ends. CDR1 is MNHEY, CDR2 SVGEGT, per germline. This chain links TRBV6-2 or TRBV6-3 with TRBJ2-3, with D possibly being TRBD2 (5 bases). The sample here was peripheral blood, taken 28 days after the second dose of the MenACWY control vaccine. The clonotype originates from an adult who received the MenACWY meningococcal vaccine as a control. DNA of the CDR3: TGTGCCAGCAGTTACTCGAACTGGAGACTAAACACAGATACGCAGTATTTT. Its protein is CASSYSNWRLNTDTQYF.